This entry concerns a single T cell receptor beta chain. This entry is derived from a study of blood T cell repertoires in COVID-19. Across the whole study: Acute and convalescent COVID-19 samples came from the United States, Italy and Spain.

In germline, CDR1 is SGDLS, CDR2 YYNGEE. V gave up 0 bases and J gave up 0 bases; unmatched junction bases: 3. The CDR3 consists of 15 residues. The Seattle site enrolled patients during active infection and followed them longitudinally. Authors' data handling: Estimated nucleated cell counts came from reference gene primer amplification. Data came from immunoSEQ multiplex PCR; TCRdb stores just in-frame clones and leaves some out. That table furnishes V, J and clone size, whereas the DNA furnished D and trimming. This table has over 400,000 clones, 70% to 90% appearing once. The sample taken for sequencing was peripheral blood. The V gene is TRBV9, the J gene TRBJ2-7; 7 nucleotides line up with TRBD1. The origin of this receptor is a woman in her forties or fifties with COVID-19, enrolled during active disease. CDR3 amino acids: CASSVGWDSSYEQYF. The CDR3 nucleotides are TGTGCCAGCAGCGTAGGGTGGGACAGCTCCTACGAGCAGTACTTC.